This paragraph reports one TCR beta chain. Its antigen is not known. The data were obtained in a study of T cell responses to AZD1222 COVID-19 vaccine. Study results and caveats: Sampling captured repertoires only after the peak T cell response. White British people made up most donors, females outnumbered males, and clonal diversity was possibly underestimated. Across the whole spike, CD4 TCRs peaked at regions 160-218 and 743-854. The study reported that nearly half of spike-specific TCRs target unmutated variant regions.

Sequencing used immunoSEQ multiplex PCR; TCRdb keeps in-frame clones, though not all of them. In the table there are under 150,000 clones, over 85% of which are singletons. The sequence was collected from an adult who received the AZD1222 COVID-19 vaccine. Source: peripheral blood, taken 28 days after the second AZD1222 dose.

Here the CDR3 reads CAISEMLAQINYGYTF. CDR3 DNA: TGTGCCATCAGTGAGATGTTAGCACAGATTAACTATGGCTACACCTTC. This sequence joins TRBV10-3 and TRBJ1-2; D gene ambiguous. Germline V gives CDR1 ENHRY, CDR2 SYGVKD. With 2 bases removed from V and 1 base from J, the gap between germline ends came to 14 bases. The CDR3 loop spans 16 amino acids.